The T cell receptor (beta chain) described here comes from a study of shared clonotypes between healthy human individuals. Overall study context: Three plates each covered CD4 naive and memory; CD8 naive two, CD8 memory one. Study-wide points: The study's rarefaction showed incomplete sorted-subset sequencing despite large depth.

The assay was immunoSEQ multiplex PCR, and TCRdb's table has in-frame clones only and misses some. The profile shows about 730,000 clones, 55% to 80% of them singletons. About this clone itself: The antigen remains undetermined.

The CDR3 is 16 amino acids. V shed 4 bases and J 8 bases; nucleotides not matched to a gene: 12. Germline V lookup: CDR1 SGHRS, CDR2 YFSETQ. The sample comprised memory CD4+ T cells sorted from blood. Subset: CD45RA-negative fraction. The chain recombines TRBV5-1 with TRBJ2-2, with 9 bases aligning to TRBD1. This clonotype originated in a woman in her thirties in good health. The CDR3 loop is CASSRDREALGGELFF. The DNA of the CDR3 is TGCGCCAGCAGCCGGGACAGGGAGGCCCTCGGAGGGGAGCTGTTTTTT.